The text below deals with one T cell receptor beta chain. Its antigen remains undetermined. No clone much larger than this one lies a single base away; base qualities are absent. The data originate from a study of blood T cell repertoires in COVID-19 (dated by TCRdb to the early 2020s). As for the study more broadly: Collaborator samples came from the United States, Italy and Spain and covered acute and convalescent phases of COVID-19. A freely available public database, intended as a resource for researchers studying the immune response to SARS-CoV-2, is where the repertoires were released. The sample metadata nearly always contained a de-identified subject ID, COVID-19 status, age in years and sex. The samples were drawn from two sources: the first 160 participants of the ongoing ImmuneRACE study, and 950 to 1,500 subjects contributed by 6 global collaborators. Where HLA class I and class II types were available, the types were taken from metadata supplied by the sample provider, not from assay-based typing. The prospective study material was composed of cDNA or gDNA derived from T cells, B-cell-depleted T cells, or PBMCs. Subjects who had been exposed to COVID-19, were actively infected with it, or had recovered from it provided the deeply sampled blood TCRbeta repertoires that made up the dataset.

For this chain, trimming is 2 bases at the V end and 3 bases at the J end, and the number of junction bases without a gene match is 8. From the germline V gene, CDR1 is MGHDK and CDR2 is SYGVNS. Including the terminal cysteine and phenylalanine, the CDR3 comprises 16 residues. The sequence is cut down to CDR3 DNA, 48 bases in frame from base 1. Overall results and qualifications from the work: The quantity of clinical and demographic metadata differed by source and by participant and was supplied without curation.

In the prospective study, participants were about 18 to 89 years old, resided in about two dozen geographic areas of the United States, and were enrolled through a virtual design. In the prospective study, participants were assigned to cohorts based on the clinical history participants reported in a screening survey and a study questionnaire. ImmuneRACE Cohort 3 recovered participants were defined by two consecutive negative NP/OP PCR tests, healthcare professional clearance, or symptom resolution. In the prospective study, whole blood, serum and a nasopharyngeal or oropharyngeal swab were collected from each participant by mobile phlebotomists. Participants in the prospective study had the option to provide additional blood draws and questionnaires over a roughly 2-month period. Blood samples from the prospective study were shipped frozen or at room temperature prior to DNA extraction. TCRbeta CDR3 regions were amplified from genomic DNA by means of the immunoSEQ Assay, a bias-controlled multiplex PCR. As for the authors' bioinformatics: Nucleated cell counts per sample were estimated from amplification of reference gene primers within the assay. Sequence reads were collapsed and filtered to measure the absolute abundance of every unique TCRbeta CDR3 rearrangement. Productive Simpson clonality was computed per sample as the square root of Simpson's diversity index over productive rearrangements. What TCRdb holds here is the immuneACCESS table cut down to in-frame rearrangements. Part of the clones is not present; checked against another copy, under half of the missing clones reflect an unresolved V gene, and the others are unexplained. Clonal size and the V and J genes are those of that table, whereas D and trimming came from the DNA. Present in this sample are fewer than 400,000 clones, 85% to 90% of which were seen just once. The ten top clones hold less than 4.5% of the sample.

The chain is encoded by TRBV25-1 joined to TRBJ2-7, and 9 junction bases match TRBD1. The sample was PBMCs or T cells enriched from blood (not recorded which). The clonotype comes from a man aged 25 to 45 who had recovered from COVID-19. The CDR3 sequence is CASSEIGDREYYEQYF. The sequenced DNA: TGTGCCAGCAGTGAAATAGGGGACAGGGAATACTACGAGCAGTACTTC.